These 24 T cell receptor beta chains were all obtained from the same sample, sequenced in a study of T cell responses to AZD1222 COVID-19 vaccine (dated by TCRdb to about 2021). Library creation used the immunoSEQ multiplex PCR assay. TCRdb carries this immuneACCESS record with in-frame sequences only. Its versions omit some clonotypes, under half of them owing to an unresolved V gene in the studies checked, with the rest unexplained. This sample has 100,000 to 120,000 clones in its table, and roughly 87% of those were observed once. The ten biggest clones cover about two fifths of the sample. This specimen's time point label, per the study, means: about 28 days (+/-7) after the second vaccine dose. Here the sequenced sample was peripheral blood, taken 28 days after the second AZD1222 dose. These receptors originate from an adult who received the AZD1222 COVID-19 vaccine.

This chain connects TRBV7-2 to TRBJ2-1; D tentatively reads TRBD1 or TRBD2 (5 bases each). The CDR3 covers 12 residues. The germline gives CDR1 SGHTA, CDR2 FQGNSA. The germline V and J ends were trimmed by 4 bases and 10 bases, with 11 bases remaining between them. CDR3 sequence reads: CASSSRWGEQFF. The CDR3 DNA sequence: TGTGCCAGCAGCTCCCGATGGGGGGAGCAGTTCTTC.

The chain uses TRBV18 and TRBJ2-5; 7 bases fit TRBD1. V lost 4 bases and J lost 4; bases outside the gene matches: 18. CDR1 and CDR2 (germline): KGHSH, LQKENI. This CDR3 has 18 amino acids. The CDR3: CASSLNSLGGPSRETQYF. CDR3 nucleotide sequence: TGTGCCAGCTCACTAAATTCATTAGGGGGCCCTTCACGAGAGACCCAGTACTTC.

The V gene is TRBV27, the J gene TRBJ1-1, with 10 bases lining up with TRBD1. This CDR3 has 14 amino acids. Germline lookup yields CDR1 MNHEY and CDR2 SMNVEV (reference sequence). Trimming removed 5 bases from V and 8 bases from J; junction bases left unmatched: 8. The CDR3 loop reads CASSQIDRGREAFF. For the CDR3, the DNA is TGTGCCAGCAGTCAAATCGACAGGGGGCGGGAAGCTTTCTTT.

This clone showed up just once. The V gene is TRBV28, the J gene TRBJ2-2; D gene uncertain. Trimming left V 6 bases short and J 1 base short, with 3 bases between. There are 12 residues in the CDR3. Germline V lookup: CDR1 MDHEN, CDR2 SYDVKM. DNA of the CDR3: TGTGCCAGCAGAGAGAACACCGGGGAGCTGTTTTTT. Its translation: CASRENTGELFF. The full variable domain, its missing parts supplied by reference TRBV28 and TRBJ2-2, is DVKVTQSSRYLVKRTGEKVFLECVQDMDHENMFWYRQDPGLGLRLIYFSYDVKMKEKGDIPEGYSVSREKKERFSLILESASTNQTSMYLCASRENTGELFFGEGSRLTVL.

The chain's CDR3 is CATSDVRDGNTEAFF. DNA of the CDR3: TGTGCCACCAGTGATGTCCGGGACGGTAACACTGAAGCTTTCTTT. This rearrangement joins TRBV24-1 to TRBJ1-1, with D maybe TRBD1 (5 bases). V lost 3 bases and J lost 2, with 12 bases in between. Per the germline V gene, CDR1 is KGHDR and CDR2 is SFDVKD. CDR3 length: 15 residues.

The gene calls are TRBV6-2 or TRBV6-3 and TRBJ2-7, with 7 bases that match TRBD2. The CDR3 covers 15 residues. V lost 3 bases and J lost 0; bases outside the gene matches: 5. Germline V gene sequence: CDR1 MNHEY, CDR2 SVGEGT. In nucleotides, the CDR3 is TGTGCCAGCAGTTATGACGGGGACTACTCCTACGAGCAGTACTTC. The encoded protein is CASSYDGDYSYEQYF.

The chain is built from TRBV2 and TRBJ1-1, with unresolved D. Germline V gives CDR1 SNHLY, CDR2 FYNNEI. V was pared by 9 bases and J by 1 base, with 9 bases between. The CDR3 runs to 12 residues. The DNA of the CDR3 is TGTGCCAGGAGGACGGGGAACACTGAAGCTTTCTTT. Protein sequence: CARRTGNTEAFF.

This clone has only a few counts. The chain recombines TRBV27 with TRBJ2-7; 15 positions match TRBD2. The CDR3 runs 14 residues. Per germline, CDR1 MNHEY and CDR2 SMNVEV (reference sequence). Germline trimming cut 6 bases from V and 3 bases from J; bases unmatched to any gene: 0. CDR3 nucleotide sequence: TGTGCCAGCAGGGGACTAGCGGGGGGCTACGAGCAGTACTTC. It is translated as CASRGLAGGYEQYF.

The V call is TRBV6-2 or TRBV6-3, the J call TRBJ2-1; 10 bases agree with TRBD2. The CDR3 is made up of 16 amino acids. With 2 bases clipped from V and 7 bases from J, the junction kept 8 bases outside the gene matches. From germline, CDR1 is MNHEY and CDR2 SVGEGT. CDR3 sequence: CASSYDWASGSNEQFF. The CDR3 nucleotides are TGTGCCAGCAGTTACGATTGGGCTAGCGGGAGTAATGAGCAGTTCTTC.

This chain connects TRBV11-2 to TRBJ1-3; possible D gene TRBD1, 6 bases. This CDR3 is built from 13 residues. Trimming stripped 2 bases from V and 5 bases from J, with 7 bases between. The germline V gene has CDR1 SGHAT and CDR2 FQNNGV. The CDR3 loop reads CASSLTGRNTIYF. In DNA, the CDR3 is TGTGCCAGCAGCTTAACAGGGCGAAACACCATATATTTT.

The CDR3 loop reads CASSSGQEYGYTF. Here the CDR3 DNA reads TGTGCCAGCAGCTCCGGACAGGAATATGGCTACACCTTC. This sequence joins TRBV7-9 and TRBJ1-2; 7 bases are shared with TRBD1. This CDR3 has 13 amino acids. V was pared by 4 bases and J by 5 bases, with 4 bases of the junction left unmatched. Germline V lookup: CDR1 SEHNR, CDR2 FQNEAQ (reference sequence).

The CDR3 region is CASSFWTVEETQYF. The CDR3 DNA follows: TGTGCCAGCAGCTTCTGGACAGTTGAAGAGACCCAGTACTTC. J is TRBJ2-5 and V is TRBV7-2; D might be TRBD1 (6 bases). Germline V gene lookup returns CDR1 SGHTA and CDR2 FQGNSA. The CDR3 extends over 14 amino acids. The ends were cut back, 3 bases at V and 3 bases at J, with 11 bases in the middle.

The chain has TRBV3-1 (or the pseudogene TRBV3-2) and TRBJ2-2, with D perhaps assigned TRBD1 or TRBD2 (5 bases each). There are 18 residues in the CDR3. Germline-derived CDR1 and CDR2 are LGHDT and YNNKEL (reference sequence). Trimming pared 0 bases from V and 7 bases from J, leaving 21 bases between. The DNA for the CDR3 is TGTGCCAGCAGCCAAGATTTCGGGACCCCCAAATTAAACGGGGAGCTGTTTTTT. Encoded protein: CASSQDFGTPKLNGELFF.

This clone has a single count. J is TRBJ2-5 and V is TRBV7-6, with D perhaps matching TRBD2 (6 bases). Germline V gene data show CDR1 as SGHVS and CDR2 as FNYEAQ. V was shortened by 5 bases and J by 4 bases, with 20 bases between the two germline ends. The CDR3 is 16 residues long. CDR3 coding DNA: TGTGCCAGCAGCAGTACGGGAGTAAGCATACGAGAGACCCAGTACTTC. Translation gives CASSSTGVSIRETQYF.

The rearrangement uses TRBV5-5 and TRBJ2-7, with 12 nucleotides matching TRBD1. Germline V gene data show CDR1 as SGHKS and CDR2 as YYEKEE (reference sequence). This CDR3 comprises 16 residues. V trimming: 2 bases; J trimming: 4 bases; junction bases outside the gene matches: 7. The CDR3 nucleotides are TGTGCCAGCAGCTTAGACCCGGGACAGGGGGCTTACGAGCAGTACTTC. Translation gives CASSLDPGQGAYEQYF.

The CDR3 nucleotides read TGTGCCTGGAGCCTCATTAAGGGGACTAGCGGGAGAATCACCGGGGAGCTGTTTTTT. Its translation: CAWSLIKGTSGRITGELFF. The gene calls are TRBV30 and TRBJ2-2, with 14 bases identical to TRBD2. The CDR3 runs 19 residues. V trimming: 3 bases; J trimming: 4 bases; junction bases outside the gene matches: 13. CDR1 is GTSNPN and CDR2 is SVGIG in the germline V gene (reference sequence).

The chain combines TRBV28 with TRBJ1-6; no clear D gene. There are 12 residues in the CDR3. Trimming removed 8 bases at V and 11 bases at J, with 13 bases between. The germline V gene has CDR1 MDHEN and CDR2 SYDVKM. The CDR3 sequence is CASALLLAPLHF. The CDR3 DNA is TGTGCCAGCGCCTTACTTCTCGCACCCCTCCACTTT.

The chain has TRBV28 and TRBJ1-2; 10 bases fit TRBD1. The CDR3 loop spans 14 amino acids. Germline values: CDR1 MDHEN, CDR2 SYDVKM. With 2 bases clipped from V and 8 bases from J, the junction kept 5 bases outside the gene matches. This chain's CDR3 is CASSLGPGQGGYTF. The DNA for the CDR3 is TGTGCCAGCAGTTTAGGCCCGGGACAGGGGGGCTACACCTTC.

The rearrangement links TRBV2 to TRBJ2-7; 11 bases fit TRBD1. CDR3 length equals 14 residues. The V gene end was trimmed by 7 bases and the J gene end by 3 bases; junction bases not matched to a gene: 5. From germline, CDR1 is SNHLY and CDR2 FYNNEI. The CDR3 is CASMVGTGGYEQYF. The CDR3 DNA follows: TGTGCCAGCATGGTCGGGACAGGGGGCTACGAGCAGTACTTC. Together with reference TRBV2 and TRBJ2-7, the CDR3 gives the full variable domain: EPEVTQTPSHQVTQMGQEVILRCVPISNHLYFYWYRQILGQKVEFLVSFYNNEISEKSEIFDDQFSVERPDGSNFTLKIRSTKLEDSAMYFCASMVGTGGYEQYFGPGTRLTVT.

CDR3 coding DNA: TGTGCCAGCAGCTCGCACACAACAGGGATAGGTGGCTACACCTTC. As protein: CASSSHTTGIGGYTF. The chain joins TRBV5-5 to TRBJ1-2, with D possibly TRBD1 on 6 matching bases. V gave up 3 bases and J gave up 7 bases, with 19 bases separating them. The CDR3 consists of 15 residues. CDR1 and CDR2 (germline): SGHKS, YYEKEE (reference sequence).

The chain is built from TRBV3-1 (or the pseudogene TRBV3-2) and TRBJ1-2; 9 bases line up with TRBD1. The CDR3 length is 14 residues. V gave up 4 bases and J gave up 0 bases; unmatched junction bases: 0. Germline assignment: CDR1 LGHDT and CDR2 YNNKEL (reference sequence). This CDR3 reads CASSRQGANYGYTF. CDR3 bases: TGTGCCAGCAGCCGACAGGGGGCTAACTATGGCTACACCTTC.

The V and J genes are TRBV6-1 and TRBJ2-5; D possibly corresponds to TRBD1 (7 bases). CDR3 size: 15 residues. The V end lost 2 bases, the J end lost 5 bases, and 15 bases lay between the germline ends. Germline CDR1 MNHNS, CDR2 SASEGT. CDR3 in DNA: TGTGCCAGCAGTGAACAGGGGGGCCCTACGGAGACCCAGTACTTC. This encodes CASSEQGGPTETQYF.

The gene calls are TRBV6-5 and TRBJ2-3; D tentatively fits TRBD1 or TRBD2 (5 bases each). The germline CDR1 and CDR2 sequences are MNHEY and SVGAGI. Trimming took 9 bases from V and 2 from J, leaving 18 bases between them. The CDR3 has 15 residues. The CDR3 DNA sequence: TGTGCCAGTCGATCTGCCGGGGCTAACACAGATACGCAGTATTTT. It codes for CASRSAGANTDTQYF.

The rearrangement joins TRBV18 to TRBJ1-4; 10 positions match TRBD1. The CDR3 consists of 17 residues. CDR1 and CDR2 from the germline V gene are KGHSH and LQKENI. With 3 bases clipped from V and 4 bases from J, the junction kept 8 bases outside the gene matches. The CDR3 nucleotides are TGTGCCAGCTCACCTACCGGGACAGGGGCGGATAATGAAAAACTGTTTTTT. Residues: CASSPTGTGADNEKLFF.